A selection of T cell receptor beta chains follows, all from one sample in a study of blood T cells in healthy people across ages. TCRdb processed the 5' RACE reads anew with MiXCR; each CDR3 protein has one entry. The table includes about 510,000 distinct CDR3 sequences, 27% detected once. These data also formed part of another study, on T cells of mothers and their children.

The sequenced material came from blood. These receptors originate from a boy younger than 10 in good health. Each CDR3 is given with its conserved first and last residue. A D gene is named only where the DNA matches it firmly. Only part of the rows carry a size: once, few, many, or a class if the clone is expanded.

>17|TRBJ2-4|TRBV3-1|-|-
TGTGCCAGCAGCCAATTCTCGCGGGCGCTAGCCAAAAACATTCAGTACTTC
CASSQFSRALAKNIQYF
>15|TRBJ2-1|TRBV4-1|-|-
TGCGCCAGCAGCCAAGTAGGAACAGGGAGGCATGAGCAGTTCTTC
CASSQVGTGRHEQFF
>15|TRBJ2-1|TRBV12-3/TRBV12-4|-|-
TGTGCCAGCAGTTCCGGGCCATGGGGGGTCTATGAGCAGTTCTTC
CASSSGPWGVYEQFF
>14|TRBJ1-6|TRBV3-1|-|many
TGTGCCAGCAGCCAAAAGGCGACTAATTCACCCCTCCACTTT
CASSQKATNSPLHF
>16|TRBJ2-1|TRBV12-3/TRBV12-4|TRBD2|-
TGTGCCAGCGACGGAAGTACGGGGGGAGGGAGCAATGAGCAGTTCTTC
CASDGSTGGGSNEQFF
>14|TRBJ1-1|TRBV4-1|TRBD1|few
TGCGCCAGCAGCCTCCAGACAGGGGGCACTGAAGCTTTCTTT
CASSLQTGGTEAFF
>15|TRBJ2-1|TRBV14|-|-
TGTGCCAGCAGCAGAACAGGGAGTACCTACAATGAGCAGTTCTTC
CASSRTGSTYNEQFF
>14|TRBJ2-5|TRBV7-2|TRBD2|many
TGTGCCAGCAGCTCTGGGACTAGCGTAGAGACCCAGTACTTC
CASSSGTSVETQYF
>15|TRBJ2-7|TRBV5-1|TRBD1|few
TGCGCCGGCAGCTGGAACAGGGGTCCGGAATACGAGCAGTACTTC
CAGSWNRGPEYEQYF
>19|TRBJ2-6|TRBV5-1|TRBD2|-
TGCGCCAGCAGCGAAGCGGGGGTAGGACGGACCTCTGGGGCCAACGTCCTGACTTTC
CASSEAGVGRTSGANVLTF
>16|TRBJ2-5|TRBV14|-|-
TGTGCCAGCAGCCAAGAAAACAGGCATCTCCAAGAGACCCAGTACTTC
CASSQENRHLQETQYF
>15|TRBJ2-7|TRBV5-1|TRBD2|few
TGCGCCAGCAGCCCCCAAAGGACTAGCTCCTACGAGCAGTACTTC
CASSPQRTSSYEQYF
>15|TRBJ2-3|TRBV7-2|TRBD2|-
TGTGCCAGCAGCTATGGACTAGCGGGAGTGGATACGCAGTATTTT
CASSYGLAGVDTQYF
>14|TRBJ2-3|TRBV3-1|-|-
TGTGCCAGCAGCCAAGAGGGGCGAACAGATACGCAGTATTTT
CASSQEGRTDTQYF
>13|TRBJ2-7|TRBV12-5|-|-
TGTGCTAGTGGTCCCGGACAGTCCTACGAGCAGTACTTC
CASGPGQSYEQYF
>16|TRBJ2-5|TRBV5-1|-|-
TGCGCCAGCAGCTTGGCCGGGACCTTGGGAGAGGAGACCCAGTACTTC
CASSLAGTLGEETQYF
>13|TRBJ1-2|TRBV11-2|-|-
TGTGCCAGCAGCTTAGACGGCTTCTATGGCTACACCTTC
CASSLDGFYGYTF
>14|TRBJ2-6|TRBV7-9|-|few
TGTGCCTCAACGGGGCCCTCTGGGGCCAACGTCCTGACTTTC
CASTGPSGANVLTF
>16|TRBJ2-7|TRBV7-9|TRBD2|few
TGTGCCAGCAGCATTGGCGATAGCGGGAGTTATTACGAGCAGTACTTC
CASSIGDSGSYYEQYF
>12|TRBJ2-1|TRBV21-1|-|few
TGTGCCAGCACCTTCACACGGAAGGAGCAGTTCTTC
CASTFTRKEQFF
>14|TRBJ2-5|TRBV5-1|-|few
TGCGCCAGCAGCTTGGATGGGTTCCTCGAGACCCAGTACTTC
CASSLDGFLETQYF
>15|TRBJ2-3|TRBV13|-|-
TGTGCCAGCAGCTTAGTGGCTATGGACACAGATACGCAGTATTTT
CASSLVAMDTDTQYF
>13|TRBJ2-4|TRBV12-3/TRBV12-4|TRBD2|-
TGTGCCAGCAGTACACCGGGAGGTAACATTCAGTACTTC
CASSTPGGNIQYF
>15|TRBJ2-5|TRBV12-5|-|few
TGTGCTAGTGGTTTGGTATCGGCAGAGGGGGAGACCCAGTACTTC
CASGLVSAEGETQYF
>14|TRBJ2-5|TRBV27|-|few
TGTGCCAGCAGTTTAGGGCCAGCAGACGAGACCCAGTACTTC
CASSLGPADETQYF
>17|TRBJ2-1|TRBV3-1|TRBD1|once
TGTGCCAGCAGTCAAACAGGGGGCAGAGGGCATAACAATGAGCAGTTCTTC
CASSQTGGRGHNNEQFF
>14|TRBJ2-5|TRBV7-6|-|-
TGTGCCAGCAGCTTAAAACCCGGGGAGAGAGAGCAGTACTTC
CASSLKPGEREQYF